Below, 26 T cell receptor beta chains from the same sample are listed, as sequenced in a study of T cell responses to AZD1222 COVID-19 vaccine (dated by TCRdb to 2020 to 2022). The intended sense of this specimen's time point label: about 28 days (+/-7) after the second vaccine dose. The method behind the library was the immunoSEQ multiplex PCR assay. TCRdb mirrors the immuneACCESS table, restricted to in-frame sequences. Some clones are absent from its copies; in checked studies, under half trace to an unresolved V gene, and the reason for the others is unknown. A total of roughly 77,000 clones appear in this sample, 90% of them only once. The ten largest clones capture approximately 3.2% of the sample. The material sequenced was peripheral blood, taken 28 days after the second AZD1222 dose. The receptors stem from an adult who received the AZD1222 COVID-19 vaccine.

The rearrangement joins TRBV7-8 to TRBJ1-3; 7 nucleotides agree with TRBD1. J gave up 6 bases and V 5 bases, and 4 bases lay outside the gene matches. Per germline, CDR1 SGHVS and CDR2 FQNEAQ. The CDR3 is made up of 13 amino acids. This chain's CDR3 is CASSLDRTNTIYF. The CDR3 nucleotides read TGTGCCAGCAGCCTGGACAGGACAAACACCATATATTTT.

The V and J genes are TRBV2 and TRBJ1-5, with TRBD1 matching over 7 bases. The CDR3 runs to 15 residues. The V segment lost 5 bases and the J segment 1 base; nucleotides outside the gene matches: 5. Germline assignment: CDR1 SNHLY and CDR2 FYNNEI. DNA for the CDR3: TGTGCCAGCAGTCTCGGACAGGCCAGCAATCAGCCCCAGCATTTT. This sequence encodes CASSLGQASNQPQHF.

V is TRBV7-8 and J is TRBJ1-2; 7 bases align to TRBD1. V shed 0 bases, J shed 4 bases, and the junction held 5 bases outside the gene matches. The CDR3 has 15 amino acids. The germline V gene encodes CDR1 SGHVS and CDR2 FQNEAQ. The CDR3 reads CASSLARDSLYGYTF. The CDR3 DNA is TGTGCCAGCAGCTTAGCAAGGGACAGCCTCTATGGCTACACCTTC.

The chain uses TRBV19 and TRBJ2-1, with 10 bases fitting TRBD1. The trim removed 5 bases at V and 4 bases at J, leaving 17 bases unmatched. Germline V gives CDR1 LNHDA, CDR2 SQIVND (reference sequence). The CDR3 is 19 residues long. CDR3 loop: CASSRRQGANSGLYNEQFF. The CDR3 DNA reads TGTGCCAGTAGTCGGAGACAGGGGGCGAATAGCGGCCTTTACAATGAGCAGTTCTTC. The whole variable domain, remainder taken from reference TRBV19 and TRBJ2-1, is DGGITQSPKYLFRKEGQNVTLSCEQNLNHDAMYWYRQDPGQGLRLIYYSQIVNDFQKGDIAEGYSVSREKKESFPLTVTSAQKNPTAFYLCASSRRQGANSGLYNEQFFGPGTRLTVL.

This clone was seen a handful of times. V is TRBV6-1 and J is TRBJ1-1; D remains ambiguous. Per germline, CDR1 MNHNS and CDR2 SASEGT. The germline V and J ends were trimmed by 2 bases and 5 bases, with 9 bases remaining between them. CDR3 size: 13 residues. In nucleotides, the CDR3 is TGTGCCAGCAGTGAAATACATTTAACTGAAGCTTTCTTT. Protein: CASSEIHLTEAFF.

The V gene is TRBV2, the J gene TRBJ1-2; the D gene is possibly TRBD1 (6 bases). The CDR3 has 13 residues. Germline V CDR1 and CDR2: SNHLY, FYNNEI. V lost 7 bases, J lost 3 bases, and 12 bases lay in between. CDR3 sequence: CASKAAGDYGYTF. Here the CDR3 DNA reads TGTGCCAGCAAAGCCGCAGGGGACTATGGCTACACCTTC.

The rearrangement links TRBV5-1 to TRBJ2-7; D might be TRBD1 or TRBD2, each matching 5 bases. The CDR3 has 15 amino acids. Trimming removed 4 bases at V and 0 bases at J, with 14 bases between. Germline-derived CDR1 and CDR2 are SGHRS and YFSETQ. In nucleotides, the CDR3 is TGCGCCAGCAGCCCACGGGACGGTAGCTCCTACGAGCAGTACTTC. Its protein is CASSPRDGSSYEQYF.

This clone was detected only a few times. This rearrangement joins TRBV7-8 to TRBJ2-6; no clear D gene. V shed 6 bases and J shed 12 bases, with 18 bases lying between them. Germline CDR1 reads SGHVS; CDR2 reads FQNEAQ. This CDR3 contains 14 residues. DNA for the CDR3: TGTGCCAGCAGTCCTGTAGCCGCCTCCCCCGTCCTGACTTTC. It codes for CASSPVAASPVLTF.

The chain has TRBV3-1 (or the pseudogene TRBV3-2) and TRBJ1-1, with D hard to call. Germline CDR1 and CDR2: LGHDT and YNNKEL (reference sequence). The CDR3 length is 14 residues. V was clipped by 7 bases and J by 1 base, with 13 bases between them. CDR3: CASTSGPRNTEAFF. For the CDR3, the DNA is TGTGCCAGCACCTCCGGACCGAGGAACACTGAAGCTTTCTTT.

The V gene is TRBV7-9, the J gene TRBJ2-3, with D perhaps TRBD1 or TRBD2 (5 bases each). V lost 6 bases and J lost 4, with 14 bases in between. This CDR3 contains 14 residues. Germline lookup yields CDR1 SEHNR and CDR2 FQNEAQ (reference sequence). The CDR3 DNA reads TGTGCCAGCAGTTCCTACGGGGACCCAGATACGCAGTATTTT. Translated, it gives CASSSYGDPDTQYF.

The chain employs TRBV28 and TRBJ2-1; 9 positions match TRBD1. The germline gives CDR1 MDHEN, CDR2 SYDVKM. The CDR3 extends over 15 amino acids. V lost 8 bases and J lost 3; bases outside the gene matches: 8. CDR3 nucleotide sequence: TGTGCCAGCCAAGGGACAGGGTGGTACTACAATGAGCAGTTCTTC. This sequence encodes CASQGTGWYYNEQFF.

V usage is TRBV9 and J usage is TRBJ2-6; D is perhaps TRBD1 (6 bases). CDR3 length: 16 amino acids. Trimming removed 5 bases from V and 4 bases from J, with 16 bases in between. The germline V gene encodes CDR1 SGDLS and CDR2 YYNGEE. The CDR3 loop reads CASSFQDRSGANVLTF. The CDR3 DNA reads as TGTGCCAGCAGTTTCCAGGACAGATCAGGGGCCAACGTCCTGACTTTC. The variable domain in full, with the rest retrieved from reference TRBV9 and TRBJ2-6, is DSGVTQTPKHLITATGQRVTLRCSPRSGDLSVYWYQQSLDQGLQFLIQYYNGEERAKGNILERFSAQQFPDLHSELNLSSLELGDSALYFCASSFQDRSGANVLTFGAGSRLTVL.

V usage is TRBV5-1 and J usage is TRBJ1-1; no reliable D call. Germline assignment: CDR1 SGHRS and CDR2 YFSETQ. V was cut by 0 bases and J by 8 bases, with 8 bases left in between. This CDR3 has 12 residues. The CDR3 coding sequence is TGCGCCAGCAGCTTGGTTAGCGGGGAAGCTTTCTTT. It specifies CASSLVSGEAFF.

For this clone: Germline is not matched at one junction end, which may reflect a read error. The chain couples TRBV6-6 to TRBJ2-7; 9 bases agree with TRBD1. The CDR3 spans 11 residues. Germline CDR1 MNHNY, CDR2 SVGAGI (reference sequence). DNA for the CDR3: TGTGCCAGCAGTCGACAGGGGGGCCTACTCTTC. Amino acids: CASSRQGGLLF.

V and J are TRBV7-2 and TRBJ1-3; D is unresolved. Per germline, CDR1 SGHTA and CDR2 FQGNSA. V shed 5 bases and J shed 0 bases, with 8 bases lying between them. The CDR3 sequence is 14 residues long. CDR3 sequence: CASSRRYSGNTIYF. The CDR3 coding sequence is TGTGCCAGCAGCCGTAGATACTCTGGAAACACCATATATTTT.

On this clone: A read error may produce the germline difference seen at one junction end. V gene TRBV5-1 combines with J gene TRBJ1-6; D remains ambiguous. The CDR3 has 13 amino acids. The germline CDR1 and CDR2 sequences are SGHRS and YFSETQ. The CDR3 DNA is TGCGCCAGCAGCAATGCCTACAATTCACCCCTCCACTTT. It is translated as CASSNAYNSPLHF.

V gene TRBV4-2 combines with J gene TRBJ2-1; D not resolved. Germline CDR1 reads LGHNA; CDR2 reads YNFKEQ. This CDR3 contains 13 residues. Trimming pared 4 bases from V and 7 bases from J, leaving 11 bases between. The CDR3 here is CASSRDLGNEQFF. The CDR3 nucleotides are TGTGCCAGCAGCCGAGACCTAGGGAATGAGCAGTTCTTC.

This chain joins TRBV9 and TRBJ1-2; 7 nucleotides align to TRBD1. The CDR3 length is 15 residues. Trimming removed 0 bases from V and 7 bases from J; junction bases left unmatched: 9. Germline lookup yields CDR1 SGDLS and CDR2 YYNGEE. CDR3 in amino acids: CASSVEGASNGGYTF. The CDR3 DNA reads as TGTGCCAGCAGCGTAGAGGGGGCTAGTAACGGTGGCTACACCTTC.

The genes are TRBV3-1 (or the pseudogene TRBV3-2) and TRBJ1-1; D remains ambiguous. The germline V and J ends were trimmed by 2 bases and 10 bases, with 11 bases remaining between them. CDR1 and CDR2 (germline): LGHDT, YNNKEL (reference sequence). This CDR3 spans 12 amino acids. CDR3: CASSQSFVGAFF. The CDR3 bases are TGTGCCAGCAGCCAAAGTTTCGTGGGAGCTTTCTTT.

The V gene is TRBV13, the J gene TRBJ1-4; D not resolved. The CDR3 has 14 residues. Per the germline V gene, CDR1 is PRHDT and CDR2 is FYEKMQ (reference sequence). V dropped 8 bases and J dropped 0 bases, with 10 bases sitting between them. CDR3 bases: TGTGCCAGCGCCGTGGGTGCAACTAATGAAAAACTGTTTTTT. It specifies CASAVGATNEKLFF.

This clone was detected once. The rearrangement uses TRBV6-4 and TRBJ2-3; D remains unclear. Germline V lookup: CDR1 MRHNA, CDR2 SNTAGT. This CDR3 region has 13 residues. Trimming pared 3 bases from V and 0 bases from J, leaving 4 bases between. DNA of the CDR3: TGTGCCAGCAGTGAGCGGAGCACAGATACGCAGTATTTT. Translated, it gives CASSERSTDTQYF.

V is TRBV7-6 and J is TRBJ1-6; 7 bases match TRBD1. V gave up 1 base and J gave up 8 bases; unmatched junction bases: 5. Germline-derived CDR1 and CDR2 are SGHVS and FNYEAQ. The CDR3 runs 15 residues. The CDR3, as DNA: TGTGCCAGCAGCTTAGTAGACAGGGAAGATTCACCCCTCCACTTT. It encodes CASSLVDREDSPLHF.

J is TRBJ2-1 and V is TRBV2; maybe TRBD1 (6 bases). CDR1 is SNHLY, CDR2 FYNNEI, per germline. This CDR3 has 15 residues. Trimming left V 5 bases short and J 1 base short, with 12 bases between. The chain's CDR3 is CASSKNRESYNEQFF. CDR3 nucleotides: TGTGCCAGCAGTAAAAACAGGGAATCCTACAATGAGCAGTTCTTC.

This rearrangement joins TRBV21-1 to TRBJ2-1; the listed D gene, TRBD2, was not tested against the DNA. TRBV21-1 is classified as a pseudogene. The CDR3 has 15 residues. The CDR3 coding sequence is TGTGCCAGCAGCACAAAAGGACCCCATAGCGGTGAGCAGTTCTTC. Translation: CASSTKGPHSGEQFF.

The chain employs TRBV11-2 and TRBJ2-5; 7 nucleotides line up with TRBD1. The CDR3 runs 15 residues. CDR1 and CDR2 from the germline V gene are SGHAT and FQNNGV. The ends lost 4 bases at V and 2 bases at J; junction bases unmatched: 7. The CDR3 DNA reads as TGTGCCAGCAGCTACAGCAGGGGGTTTCAAGAGACCCAGTACTTC. It yields the protein CASSYSRGFQETQYF. The variable domain in full, with the rest retrieved from reference TRBV11-2 and TRBJ2-5, is EAGVAQSPRYKIIEKRQSVAFWCNPISGHATLYWYQQILGQGPKLLIQFQNNGVVDDSQLPKDRFSAERLKGVDSTLKIQPAKLEDSAVYLCASSYSRGFQETQYFGPGTRLLVL.

This clone showed up just once. The chain employs TRBV6-5 and TRBJ1-1; no firm D call. Trimming took off 4 bases at V and 2 bases at J, with 14 bases between the two ends. The CDR3 is made up of 15 amino acids. The germline V gene encodes CDR1 MNHEY and CDR2 SVGAGI. CDR3 region: CASSSHLTPNTEAFF. The CDR3 DNA follows: TGTGCCAGCAGTTCGCACTTGACACCTAACACTGAAGCTTTCTTT.